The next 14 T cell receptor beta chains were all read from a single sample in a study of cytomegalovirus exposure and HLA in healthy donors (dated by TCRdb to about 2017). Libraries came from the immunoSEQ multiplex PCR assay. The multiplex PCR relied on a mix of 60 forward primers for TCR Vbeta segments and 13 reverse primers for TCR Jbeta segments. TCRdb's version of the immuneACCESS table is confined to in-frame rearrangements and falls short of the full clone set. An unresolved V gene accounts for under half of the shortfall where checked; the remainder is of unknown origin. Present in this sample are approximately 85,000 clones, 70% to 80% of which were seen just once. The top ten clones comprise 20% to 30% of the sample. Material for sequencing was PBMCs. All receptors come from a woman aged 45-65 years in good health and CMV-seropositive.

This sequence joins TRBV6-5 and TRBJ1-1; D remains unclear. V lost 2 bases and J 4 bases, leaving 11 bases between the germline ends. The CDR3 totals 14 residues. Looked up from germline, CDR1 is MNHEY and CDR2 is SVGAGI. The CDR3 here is CASSYGGKVTEAFF. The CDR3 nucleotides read TGTGCCAGCAGTTACGGAGGGAAGGTCACTGAAGCTTTCTTT.

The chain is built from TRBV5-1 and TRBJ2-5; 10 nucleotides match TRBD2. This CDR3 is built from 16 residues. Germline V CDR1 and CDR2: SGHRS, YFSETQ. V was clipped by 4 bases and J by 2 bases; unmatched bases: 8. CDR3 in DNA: TGCGCCAGCAGCCAAGGGACTAGCGTTAGGCAAGAGACCCAGTACTTC. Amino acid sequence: CASSQGTSVRQETQYF.

CDR3 nucleotides: TGTGCCAGCAGTGAACTGAGAAGCCCTTCCAACACTGAAGCTTTCTTT. Amino acid sequence: CASSELRSPSNTEAFF. The chain employs TRBV2 and TRBJ1-1, with D unclear. Germline V CDR1 and CDR2: SNHLY, FYNNEI. V was cut by 2 bases and J by 2 bases, with 15 bases left in between. The CDR3 totals 16 residues.

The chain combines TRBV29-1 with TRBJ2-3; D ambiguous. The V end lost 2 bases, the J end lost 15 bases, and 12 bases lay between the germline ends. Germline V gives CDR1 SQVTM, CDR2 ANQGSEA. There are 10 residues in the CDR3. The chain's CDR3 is CSVENVYIYF. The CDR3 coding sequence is TGCAGCGTTGAAAATGTGTATATATATTTT.

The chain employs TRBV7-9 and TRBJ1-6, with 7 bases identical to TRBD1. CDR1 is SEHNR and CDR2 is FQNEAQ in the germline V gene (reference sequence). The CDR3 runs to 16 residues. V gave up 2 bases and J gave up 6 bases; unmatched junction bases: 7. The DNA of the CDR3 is TGTGCCAGCAGCTTATATGTGGGACAGTTTAATTCACCCCTCCACTTT. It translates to CASSLYVGQFNSPLHF.

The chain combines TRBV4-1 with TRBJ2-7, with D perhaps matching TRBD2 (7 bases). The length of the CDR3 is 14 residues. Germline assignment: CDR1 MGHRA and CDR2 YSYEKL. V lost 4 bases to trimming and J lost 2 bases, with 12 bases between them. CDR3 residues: CASSPRGLPYEQYF. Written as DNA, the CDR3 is TGCGCCAGCAGCCCCAGGGGACTACCCTACGAGCAGTACTTC.

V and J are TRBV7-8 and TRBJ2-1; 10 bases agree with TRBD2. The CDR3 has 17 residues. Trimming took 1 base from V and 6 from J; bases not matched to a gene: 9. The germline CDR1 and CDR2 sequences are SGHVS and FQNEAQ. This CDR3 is CASSLGSSGRLFNEQFF. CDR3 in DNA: TGTGCCAGCAGCTTAGGGTCTAGCGGGAGACTATTCAATGAGCAGTTCTTC.

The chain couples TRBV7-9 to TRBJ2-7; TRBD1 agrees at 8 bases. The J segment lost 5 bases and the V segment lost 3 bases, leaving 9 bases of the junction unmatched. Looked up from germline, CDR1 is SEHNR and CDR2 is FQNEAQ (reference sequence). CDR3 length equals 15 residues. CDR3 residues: CASSFLSSGGDEQYF. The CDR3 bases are TGTGCCAGCAGCTTTCTTTCCTCAGGGGGCGACGAGCAGTACTTC.

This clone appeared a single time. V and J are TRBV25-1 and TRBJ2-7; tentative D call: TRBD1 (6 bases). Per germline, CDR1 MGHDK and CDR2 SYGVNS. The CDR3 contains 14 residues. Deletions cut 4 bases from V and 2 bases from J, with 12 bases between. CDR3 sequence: CASSGPRDTYEQYF. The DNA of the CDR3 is TGTGCCAGCAGTGGACCCCGGGACACCTACGAGCAGTACTTC.

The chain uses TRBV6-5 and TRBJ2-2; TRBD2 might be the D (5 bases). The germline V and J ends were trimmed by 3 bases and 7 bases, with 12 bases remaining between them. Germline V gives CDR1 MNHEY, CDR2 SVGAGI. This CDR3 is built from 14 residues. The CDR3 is CASSYSGINGELFF. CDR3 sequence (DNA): TGTGCCAGCAGTTATTCCGGGATCAACGGGGAGCTGTTTTTT.

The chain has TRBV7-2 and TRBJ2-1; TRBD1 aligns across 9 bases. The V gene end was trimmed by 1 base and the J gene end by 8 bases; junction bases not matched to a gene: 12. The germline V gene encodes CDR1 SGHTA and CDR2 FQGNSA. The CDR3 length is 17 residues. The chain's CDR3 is CASSLGPGGQGAHEQFF. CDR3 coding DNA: TGTGCCAGCAGCTTAGGCCCAGGGGGACAGGGTGCCCATGAGCAGTTCTTC.

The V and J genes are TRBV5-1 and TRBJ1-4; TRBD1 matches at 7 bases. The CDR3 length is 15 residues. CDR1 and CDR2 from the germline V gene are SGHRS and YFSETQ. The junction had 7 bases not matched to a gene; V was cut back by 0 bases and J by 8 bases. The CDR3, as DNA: TGCGCCAGCAGCTTGGACGGGACAGAGGGAGAAAAACTGTTTTTT. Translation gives CASSLDGTEGEKLFF.

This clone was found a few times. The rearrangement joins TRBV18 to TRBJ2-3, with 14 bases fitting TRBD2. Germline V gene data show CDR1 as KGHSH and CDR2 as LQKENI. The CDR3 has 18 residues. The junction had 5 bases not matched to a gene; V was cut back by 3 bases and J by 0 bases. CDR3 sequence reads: CASSPGLAGAPSTDTQYF. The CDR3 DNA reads TGTGCCAGCTCACCGGGACTAGCGGGGGCGCCTAGCACAGATACGCAGTATTTT.

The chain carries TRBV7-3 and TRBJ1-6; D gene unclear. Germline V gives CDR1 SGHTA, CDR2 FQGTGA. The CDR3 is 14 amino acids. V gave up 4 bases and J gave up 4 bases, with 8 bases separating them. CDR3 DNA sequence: TGTGCCAGCAGCTCAGGTGGTTATAATTCACCCCTCCACTTT. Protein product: CASSSGGYNSPLHF.